These 12 T cell receptor beta chains came from one sample sequenced in a study of T-cell reconstitution after alpha-beta-depleted transplantation in children. Library preparation (for TCRbeta) was performed with unique molecular identifiers. TCRdb redid the calling of the PCR reads with MiXCR, one entry per CDR3 protein. The sample has hundreds of thousands of distinct CDR3 sequences, over 15% seen once; the top ten hold 0.8% to 1.1%. The sequencing used PBMCs from the stem cell graft donor, collected from the stem cell graft. Receptors were obtained from a human donor who donated a stem cell graft to a child with acute myeloid leukemia.

This clonotype was detected ten times or more. The gene calls are TRBV6-5 and TRBJ2-6; D is undetermined. CDR3 length equals 18 residues. Germline lookup yields CDR1 MNHEY and CDR2 SVGAGI. The V end was cut by 0 bases, the J end by 0 bases, with 12 bases between. The CDR3 sequence is CASSYSSGSLSGANVLTF. In DNA form, the CDR3 reads TGTGCCAGCAGTTACTCGAGTGGCAGCCTCTCTGGGGCCAACGTCCTGACTTTC.

This clonotype was counted many times. The chain has TRBV20-1 and TRBJ2-2; D gene unclear. Trimming shortened V by 1 base and J by 1 base, and 4 bases separated the two germline ends. Germline V gives CDR1 DFQATT, CDR2 SNEGSKA (reference sequence). The CDR3 has 13 residues. The CDR3 loop reads CSARVQNTGELFF. CDR3 bases: TGCAGTGCTAGAGTTCAGAACACCGGGGAGCTGTTTTTT.

In this sample, this clonotype turned up a few times. V and J are TRBV7-3 and TRBJ2-2; D may be TRBD2 (5 bases). V lost 5 bases, J lost 4 bases, and 29 bases lay in between. Looked up from germline, CDR1 is SGHTA and CDR2 is FQGTGA. The CDR3 totals 20 residues. The chain's CDR3 is CASSPLKVGGEPPSTGELFF. The CDR3 DNA sequence: TGTGCCAGCAGCCCCCTAAAGGTCGGTGGGGAGCCCCCTTCCACCGGGGAGCTGTTTTTT.

This clonotype was counted ten times or more. The rearrangement links TRBV10-3 to TRBJ2-1; 9 bases fit TRBD1. This CDR3 contains 14 residues. The germline CDR1 and CDR2 sequences are ENHRY and SYGVKD. The ends lost 8 bases at V and 4 bases at J; junction bases unmatched: 6. CDR3 nucleotides: TGTGCCATCGAGTCGGGACAGGGTTACAATGAGCAGTTCTTC. Translating gives CAIESGQGYNEQFF.

The CDR3 bases are TGTGCCAGCAGCGCGCAGGGGGCGGATAATTCACCCCTCCACTTT. Translated, it gives CASSAQGADNSPLHF. This chain joins TRBV7-2 and TRBJ1-6, with 8 nucleotides matching TRBD1. V lost 5 bases and J lost 5; bases outside the gene matches: 5. The CDR3 spans 15 residues. Germline V gene sequence: CDR1 SGHTA, CDR2 FQGNSA.

The sample holds many counts of this clonotype. The CDR3 loop reads CASSLGTLLYEQYF. DNA for the CDR3: TGTGCCAGCAGCCTAGGGACACTCCTCTACGAGCAGTACTTC. The chain couples TRBV7-2 to TRBJ2-7; possible D gene TRBD1, 6 bases. Per germline, CDR1 SGHTA and CDR2 FQGNSA. With 5 bases removed from V and 3 bases from J, the gap between germline ends came to 14 bases. CDR3 length: 14 residues.

CDR3 region: CASKNGQVNTEAFF. The CDR3 DNA sequence: TGCGCCAGCAAGAACGGACAGGTGAACACTGAAGCTTTCTTT. The chain has TRBV5-1 and TRBJ1-1; 7 bases match TRBD1. V lost 6 bases, J lost 0 bases, and 5 bases stayed unmatched. The CDR3 length is 14 residues. The germline V gene encodes CDR1 SGHRS and CDR2 YFSETQ.

With respect to this clonotype: This may come from a read error, since a much larger clone is one base off. This CDR3 fails to terminate in the conserved phenylalanine or tryptophan, so it likely reflects a read error. This chain connects TRBV20-1 to TRBJ2-7, with TRBD2 identical over 13 bases. The CDR3 length is 17 residues. CDR1 is DFQATT, CDR2 SNEGSKA, per germline (reference sequence). The V segment lost 0 bases and the J segment 3 bases; nucleotides outside the gene matches: 8. The CDR3 DNA reads TGCAGTGCTAGAGATGATGGACTAGCGGGGGCCTACTACGAGCAGTACATC. Its translation is CSARDDGLAGAYYEQYI.

This clonotype has ten or more counts. The rearrangement links TRBV29-1 to TRBJ1-1; a possible D gene is TRBD1 (5 bases). V dropped 7 bases and J dropped 9 bases, with 15 bases sitting between them. This CDR3 has 11 amino acids. Germline loops: CDR1 SQVTM, CDR2 ANQGSEA. The CDR3 is CSAQEAGKAFF. CDR3 DNA sequence: TGCAGCGCCCAAGAGGCAGGGAAAGCTTTCTTT.

The chain carries TRBV12-3 or TRBV12-4 and TRBJ2-6, with D unclear. The CDR3 extends over 13 amino acids. The V end was cut by 3 bases, the J end by 5 bases, with 5 bases between. CDR3 sequence: CASSLGWANVLTF. As DNA, the CDR3 is TGTGCCAGCAGTTTGGGGTGGGCCAACGTCCTGACTTTC.

There are many counts of this clonotype. The V and J genes are TRBV20-1 and TRBJ2-1; TRBD2 matches at 7 bases. This CDR3 spans 13 amino acids. J gave up 4 bases and V 6 bases, and 6 bases lay outside the gene matches. Per germline, CDR1 DFQATT and CDR2 SNEGSKA (reference sequence). The CDR3 bases are TGCAGTGCCACAACGCGGGGGTACAATGAGCAGTTCTTC. Amino acids: CSATTRGYNEQFF.

This clonotype showed up just a few times. V and J are TRBV7-2 and TRBJ2-7; TRBD1 agrees at 10 bases. V lost 5 bases to trimming and J lost 6 bases; unmatched junction nucleotides: 4. The CDR3 runs 13 residues. CDR1 is SGHTA, CDR2 FQGNSA, per germline. The CDR3 DNA reads as TGTGCCAGCAGCGGATGGGACAGGGGCGAGCAGTACTTC. Translated: CASSGWDRGEQYF.